This T cell receptor beta chain was retrieved from a study of blood T cells in healthy people across ages (dated by TCRdb to about 2015). Study-level background: In model experiments, roughly one uniquely barcoded TCR beta cDNA molecule per two T cells was captured by template switching. Age-related changes in TCR beta repertoire diversity were measured in the study by deep sequencing normalized with unique cDNA molecular identifiers. The donors were divided into four age groups: young (average approximately 15 years), middle-aged (approximately 42), aged (62) and long-lived (around 87). Donors of different ages were randomly distributed across sequencing lanes to avoid experimental bias. Two additional independent replicas of 1 million unique cDNA reads from the same blood draw were analyzed for two donors (one aged 18 to 30 and one aged 80 or older). Results the study describes overall, beyond this receptor: Estimates of total diversity based on one million sequenced T cells were regarded as lower bounds and as underestimates. Observed TCR beta diversity per million T cells fell roughly linearly with age, and a significant reduction was already apparent by age approximately 40. A strong correlation was found between observed TCR beta diversity and the percentage of naive T cells measured by flow cytometry. Compared with the aged group, the long-lived group had more naive CD4+ T cells, fewer expanded clones and increased TCR diversity, a pattern suggesting age selection. The CMV infection status of donors was not known, potentially confounding age-related changes in expanded clonotypes. Conclusive comparison of naive and antigen-experienced compartments was prevented by the profiling of bulk unsorted PBMCs.

Library method: 5' RACE. TCRdb names Illumina HiSeq 2500 as the instrument used. A second about 7 to 12 cycle PCR used a sample-barcoded 5' primer and a J-beta primer mix. A unique molecular identifier was introduced onto each TCR beta cDNA molecule by a template-switch 5' adaptor carrying 12 random nucleotides. Each sample yielded at least 2.5 million CDR3-containing paired-end reads. First-strand cDNA synthesis was performed from all RNA using the Mint cDNA synthesis kit, with priming by a TRBC-specific oligonucleotide. After uracil-DNA glycosylase treatment, a first 18-cycle PCR used universal primers M1SS and BC2_uni_R on all cDNA. As for the authors' bioinformatics: Each sample was normalized by randomly selecting 1 million high-quality reads, each carrying a distinct molecular identifier. Reads with shared molecular identifiers were discarded instead of being binned into consensus sequences. MiTCR, set to a Q25 quality threshold and the strictest error-elimination algorithm, was used for CDR3 identification, clonotype clustering and error correction. A nonparametric unseen species model with Euler transformation was used to estimate lower-bound total TCR beta diversity. In-frame beta chains were kept once TCRdb had trimmed the public reads at Q25 with fastp and called clones with MiXCR. Every entry covers one CDR3 protein and lists the most common genes and DNA from its rows. The authors' filters were not applied to this entry. Recorded for this sample are 730,000 or so distinct CDR3 sequences; approximately 39% of them occurred a single time. The ten largest clones take up 20% to 25% of the sample.

The donors were 40 or so Caucasian individuals from Russia, aged roughly 6 to 90 years, who were systemically healthy. Approximately 9 milliliters of peripheral blood were collected from each donor into EDTA-treated Vacutainer tubes. PBMCs were isolated by Ficoll-Paque density-gradient centrifugation, with at least 6 million obtained per sample. Total RNA was extracted from PBMCs with Trizol reagent, with at least 5 micrograms obtained per sample. Naive CD45RAhigh/CD27high T cell percentages were measured by flow cytometry on a PBMC aliquot from every donor. This clonotype was seen only a few times. The antigen this receptor binds is unknown. The record has no base qualities; no much larger clone is one base away. The clonotype comes from a woman between 55 and 75 years old in good health. Sequenced sample: blood.

For the CDR3, the sequence is CSAKGGPAHPLSEQFF. The nucleotide sequence is given as TGCAGTGCGAAGGGGGGACCCGCGCACCCATTGAGTGAGCAGTTCTTC. The chain is made from TRBV20-1 and TRBJ2-1, with the D segment possibly TRBD1 or TRBD2, each aligning over 6 bases. The CDR3, from cysteine to phenylalanine, totals 16 residues. Left in the record is the CDR3 DNA by itself, 48 bases read in frame from the first base. V is clipped by 6 bases and J by 9 bases, and the sequence between their germline boundaries is 27 bases long. Based on the germline V gene (reference sequence), the CDR1 and CDR2 sequences are DFQATT and SNEGSKA.